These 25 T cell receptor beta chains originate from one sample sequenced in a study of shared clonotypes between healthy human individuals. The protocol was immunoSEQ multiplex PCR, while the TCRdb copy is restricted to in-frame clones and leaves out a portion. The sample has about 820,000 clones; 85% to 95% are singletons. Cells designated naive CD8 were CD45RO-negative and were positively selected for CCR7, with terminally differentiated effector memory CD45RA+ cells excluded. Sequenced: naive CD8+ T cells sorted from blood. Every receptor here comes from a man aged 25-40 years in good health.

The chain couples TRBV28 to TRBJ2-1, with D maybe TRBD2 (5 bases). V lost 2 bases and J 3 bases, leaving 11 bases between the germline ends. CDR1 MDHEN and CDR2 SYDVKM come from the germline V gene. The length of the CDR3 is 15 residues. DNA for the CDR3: TGTGCCAGCAGTTTAGGAAGCGGCTACTACAATGAGCAGTTCTTC. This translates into CASSLGSGYYNEQFF.

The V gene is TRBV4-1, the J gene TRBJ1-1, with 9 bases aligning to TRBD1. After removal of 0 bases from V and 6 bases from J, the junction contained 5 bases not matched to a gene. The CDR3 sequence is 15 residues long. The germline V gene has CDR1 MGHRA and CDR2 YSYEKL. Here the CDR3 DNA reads TGCGCCAGCAGCCAAGATTGGGACAGGGTTGCTGAAGCTTTCTTT. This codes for CASSQDWDRVAEAFF.

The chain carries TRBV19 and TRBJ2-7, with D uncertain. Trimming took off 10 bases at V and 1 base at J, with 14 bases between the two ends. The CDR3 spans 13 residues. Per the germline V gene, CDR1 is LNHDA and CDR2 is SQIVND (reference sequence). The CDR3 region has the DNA TGTGCCACCGCCTCGGCCGGGTCCTACGAGCAGTACTTC. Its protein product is CATASAGSYEQYF.

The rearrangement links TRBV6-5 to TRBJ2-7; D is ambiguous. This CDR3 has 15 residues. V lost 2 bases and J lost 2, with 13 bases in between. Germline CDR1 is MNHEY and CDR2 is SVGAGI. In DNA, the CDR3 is TGTGCCAGCAGTTACGGTGACACGATTACCTACGAGCAGTACTTC. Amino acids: CASSYGDTITYEQYF.

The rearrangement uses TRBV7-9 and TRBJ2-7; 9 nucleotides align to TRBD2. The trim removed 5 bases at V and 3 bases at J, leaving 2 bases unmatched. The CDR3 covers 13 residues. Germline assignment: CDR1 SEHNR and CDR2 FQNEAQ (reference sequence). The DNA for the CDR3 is TGTGCCAGCAGCGATAGCGGGAGCTACGAGCAGTACTTC. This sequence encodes CASSDSGSYEQYF.

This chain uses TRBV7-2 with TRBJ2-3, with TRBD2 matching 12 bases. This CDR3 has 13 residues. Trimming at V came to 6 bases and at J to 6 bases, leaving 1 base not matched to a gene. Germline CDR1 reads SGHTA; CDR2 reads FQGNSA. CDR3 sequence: CASRGLAGDTQYF. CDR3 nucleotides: TGTGCCAGCAGGGGACTAGCGGGCGATACGCAGTATTTT. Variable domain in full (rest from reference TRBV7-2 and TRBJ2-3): GAGVSQSPSNKVTEKGKDVELRCDPISGHTALYWYRQSLGQGLEFLIYFQGNSAPDKSGLPSDRFSAERTGGSVSTLTIQRTQQEDSAVYLCASRGLAGDTQYFGPGTRLTVL.

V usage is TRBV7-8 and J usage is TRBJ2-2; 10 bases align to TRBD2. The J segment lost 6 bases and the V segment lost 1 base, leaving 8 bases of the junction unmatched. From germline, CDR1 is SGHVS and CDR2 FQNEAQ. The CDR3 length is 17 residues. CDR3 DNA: TGTGCCAGCAGCTTAGGGACTAGCGGCCACAGACCCGGGGAGCTGTTTTTT. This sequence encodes CASSLGTSGHRPGELFF. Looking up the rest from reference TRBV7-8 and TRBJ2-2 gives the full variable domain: GAGVSQSPRYKVAKRGQDVALRCDPISGHVSLFWYQQALGQGPEFLTYFQNEAQLDKSGLPSDRFFAERPEGSVSTLKIQRTQQEDSAVYLCASSLGTSGHRPGELFFGEGSRLTVL.

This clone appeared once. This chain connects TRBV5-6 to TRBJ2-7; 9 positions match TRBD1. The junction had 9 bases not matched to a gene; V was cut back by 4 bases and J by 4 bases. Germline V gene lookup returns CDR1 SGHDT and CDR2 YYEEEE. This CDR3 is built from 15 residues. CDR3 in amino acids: CASSGGQGKNYEQYF. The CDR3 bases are TGTGCCAGCAGCGGTGGACAGGGGAAAAATTACGAGCAGTACTTC. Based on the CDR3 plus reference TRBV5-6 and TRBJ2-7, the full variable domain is DAGVTQSPTHLIKTRGQQVTLRCSPKSGHDTVSWYQQALGQGPQFIFQYYEEEERQRGNFPDRFSGHQFPNYSSELNVNALLLGDSALYLCASSGGQGKNYEQYFGPGTRLTVT.

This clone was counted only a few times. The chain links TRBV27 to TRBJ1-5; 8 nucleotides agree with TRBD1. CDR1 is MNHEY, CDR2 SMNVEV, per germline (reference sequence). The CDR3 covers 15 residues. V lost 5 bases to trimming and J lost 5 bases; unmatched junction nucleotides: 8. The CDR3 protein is CASSLTGQGDQPQHF. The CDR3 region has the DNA TGTGCCAGCAGTCTAACCGGACAGGGCGATCAGCCCCAGCATTTT.

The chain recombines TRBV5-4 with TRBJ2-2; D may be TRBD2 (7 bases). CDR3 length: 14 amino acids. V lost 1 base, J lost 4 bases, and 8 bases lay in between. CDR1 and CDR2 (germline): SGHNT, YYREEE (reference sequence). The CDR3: CASSLRGGTGELFF. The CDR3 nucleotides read TGTGCCAGCAGCTTGAGGGGGGGCACCGGGGAGCTGTTTTTT.

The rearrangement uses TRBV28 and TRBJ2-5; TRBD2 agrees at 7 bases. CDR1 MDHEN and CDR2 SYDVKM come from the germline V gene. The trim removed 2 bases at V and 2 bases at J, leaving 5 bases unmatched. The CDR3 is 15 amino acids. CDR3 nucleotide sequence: TGTGCCAGCAGTTTAATTCGGGAGGTACAAGAGACCCAGTACTTC. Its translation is CASSLIREVQETQYF. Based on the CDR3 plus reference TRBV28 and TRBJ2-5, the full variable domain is DVKVTQSSRYLVKRTGEKVFLECVQDMDHENMFWYRQDPGLGLRLIYFSYDVKMKEKGDIPEGYSVSREKKERFSLILESASTNQTSMYLCASSLIREVQETQYFGPGTRLLVL.

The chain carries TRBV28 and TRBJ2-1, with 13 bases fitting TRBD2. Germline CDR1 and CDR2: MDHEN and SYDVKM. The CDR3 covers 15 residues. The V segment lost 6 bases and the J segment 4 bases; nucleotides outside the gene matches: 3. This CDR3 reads CASRLAGGPYNEQFF. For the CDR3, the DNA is TGTGCCAGCAGACTAGCGGGAGGGCCTTACAATGAGCAGTTCTTC.

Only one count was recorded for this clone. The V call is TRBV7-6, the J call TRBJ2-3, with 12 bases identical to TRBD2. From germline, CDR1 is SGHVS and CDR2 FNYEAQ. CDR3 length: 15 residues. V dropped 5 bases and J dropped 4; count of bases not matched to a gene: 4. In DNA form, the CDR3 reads TGTGCCAGCAGCCTCCTAGCGGGAGGGTCAGATACGCAGTATTTT. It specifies CASSLLAGGSDTQYF.

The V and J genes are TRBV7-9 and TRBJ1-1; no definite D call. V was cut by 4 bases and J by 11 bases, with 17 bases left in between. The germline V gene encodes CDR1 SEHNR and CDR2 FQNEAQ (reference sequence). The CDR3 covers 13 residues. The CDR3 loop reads CASSSPQAWIAFF. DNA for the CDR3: TGTGCCAGCAGCTCCCCCCAGGCCTGGATTGCTTTCTTT.

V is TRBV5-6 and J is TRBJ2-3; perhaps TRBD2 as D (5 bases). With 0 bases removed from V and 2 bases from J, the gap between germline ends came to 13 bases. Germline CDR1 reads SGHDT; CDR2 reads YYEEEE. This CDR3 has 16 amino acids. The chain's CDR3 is CASSLGAVRNTDTQYF. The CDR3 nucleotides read TGTGCCAGCAGCTTGGGAGCGGTGCGCAACACAGATACGCAGTATTTT. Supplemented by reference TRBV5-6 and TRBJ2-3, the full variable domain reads DAGVTQSPTHLIKTRGQQVTLRCSPKSGHDTVSWYQQALGQGPQFIFQYYEEEERQRGNFPDRFSGHQFPNYSSELNVNALLLGDSALYLCASSLGAVRNTDTQYFGPGTRLTVL.

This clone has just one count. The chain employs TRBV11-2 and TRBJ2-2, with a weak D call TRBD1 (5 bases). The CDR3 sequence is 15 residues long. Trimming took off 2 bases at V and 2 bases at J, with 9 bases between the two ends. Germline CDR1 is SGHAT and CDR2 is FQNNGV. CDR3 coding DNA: TGTGCCAGCAGCTTAAAGACAGACAACACCGGGGAGCTGTTTTTT. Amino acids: CASSLKTDNTGELFF.

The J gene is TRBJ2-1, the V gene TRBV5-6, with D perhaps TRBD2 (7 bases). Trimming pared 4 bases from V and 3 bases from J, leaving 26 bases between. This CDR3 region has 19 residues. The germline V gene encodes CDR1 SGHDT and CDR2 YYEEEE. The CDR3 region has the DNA TGTGCCAGCAGCCTCATAGGGGGGCGGGAGTATGGGGACTACAATGAGCAGTTCTTC. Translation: CASSLIGGREYGDYNEQFF.

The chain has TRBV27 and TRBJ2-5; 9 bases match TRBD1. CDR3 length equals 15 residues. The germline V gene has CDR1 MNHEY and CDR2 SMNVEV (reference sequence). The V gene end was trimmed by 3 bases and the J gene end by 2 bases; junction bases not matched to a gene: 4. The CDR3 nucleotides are TGTGCCAGCAGTTTTACCGGGACAGGGCAAGAGACCCAGTACTTC. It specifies CASSFTGTGQETQYF.

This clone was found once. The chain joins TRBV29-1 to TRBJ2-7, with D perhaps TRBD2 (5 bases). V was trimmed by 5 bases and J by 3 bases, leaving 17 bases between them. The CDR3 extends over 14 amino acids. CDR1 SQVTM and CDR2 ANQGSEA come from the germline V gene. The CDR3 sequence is CSVSVGDVFYEQYF. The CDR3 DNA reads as TGCAGCGTTTCGGTCGGGGATGTCTTCTACGAGCAGTACTTC.

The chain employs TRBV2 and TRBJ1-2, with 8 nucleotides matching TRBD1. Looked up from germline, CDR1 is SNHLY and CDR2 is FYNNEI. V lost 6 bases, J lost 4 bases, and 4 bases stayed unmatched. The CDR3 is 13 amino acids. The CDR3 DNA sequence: TGTGCCAGCAGATCAGGGGGCATCTATGGCTACACCTTC. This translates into CASRSGGIYGYTF.

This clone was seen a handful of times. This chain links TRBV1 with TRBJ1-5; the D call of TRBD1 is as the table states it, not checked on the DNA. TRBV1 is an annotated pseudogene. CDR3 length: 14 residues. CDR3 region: CTSSSTGEDQPQHF. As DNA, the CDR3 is TGCACCAGCAGCTCGACAGGGGAGGATCAGCCCCAGCATTTT.

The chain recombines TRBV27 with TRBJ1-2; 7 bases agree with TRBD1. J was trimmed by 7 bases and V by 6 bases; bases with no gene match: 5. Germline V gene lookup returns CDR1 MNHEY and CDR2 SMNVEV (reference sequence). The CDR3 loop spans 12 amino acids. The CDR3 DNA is TGTGCCAGCAGAGAGGGGGCGCTTGGCTACACCTTC. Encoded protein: CASREGALGYTF.

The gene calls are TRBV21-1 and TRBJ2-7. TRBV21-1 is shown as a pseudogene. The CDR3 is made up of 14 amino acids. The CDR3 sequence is CASINAKSGDEQYF. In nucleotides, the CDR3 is TGTGCCAGCATAAACGCTAAAAGTGGCGACGAGCAGTACTTC.

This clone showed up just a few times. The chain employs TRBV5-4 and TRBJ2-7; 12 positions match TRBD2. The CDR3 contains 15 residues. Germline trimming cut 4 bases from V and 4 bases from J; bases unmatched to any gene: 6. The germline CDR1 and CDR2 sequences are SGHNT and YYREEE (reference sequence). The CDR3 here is CASSERLAGGYEQYF. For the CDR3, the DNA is TGTGCCAGCAGCGAACGCCTAGCGGGAGGGTACGAGCAGTACTTC.

The DNA of the CDR3 is TGTGCCAGCAGCTTAAACCCCGGGACTAGCGGGGGAGATACGCAGTATTTT. The encoded protein is CASSLNPGTSGGDTQYF. V and J are TRBV7-3 and TRBJ2-3; TRBD2 aligns across 14 bases. The CDR3 is 17 amino acids. The germline gives CDR1 SGHTA, CDR2 FQGTGA. Germline trimming cut 1 base from V and 5 bases from J; bases unmatched to any gene: 5.